A single sample is the source of the 24 T cell receptor beta chains below, sequenced in a study of post-analysis software for immune sequencing data. Findings and caveats of the study: Five or six TRBV segments (TRBV5-6, TRBV5-1 and TRBV20-1 among them) occurred more frequently in patients than in controls.

Presence of unique molecular identifiers characterized the TCR beta cDNA libraries. Using its own MiXCR run on the PCR reads, TCRdb lists one record per CDR3 protein. The sample includes 700,000 to 800,000 distinct CDR3 sequences, around 27% seen only once; the top ten take roughly 0.53%. Their target antigens are unknown. The sample comprised blood. The origin of the receptors is a girl aged 5 to 17 with multiple sclerosis.

This clonotype appeared many times. The J gene is TRBJ2-3, the V gene TRBV7-2, with D possibly matching TRBD1 (7 bases). CDR1 is SGHTA and CDR2 is FQGNSA in the germline V gene. The CDR3 length is 15 residues. V lost 3 bases, J lost 2 bases, and 12 bases lay in between. CDR3 bases: TGTGCCAGCAGCTTCGTGGAGGGGGCCACAGATACGCAGTATTTT. Protein product: CASSFVEGATDTQYF.

This clonotype was found a few times. The chain joins TRBV20-1 to TRBJ2-1, with 10 bases that match TRBD2. This CDR3 is 13 amino acids long. Unmatched junction bases numbered 6, after V lost 6 bases and J lost 7 bases. Per germline, CDR1 DFQATT and CDR2 SNEGSKA (reference sequence). The DNA of the CDR3 is TGCAGTGCCCCGAGCGGGAGGGGGAATGAGCAGTTCTTC. Amino acid sequence: CSAPSGRGNEQFF.

The CDR3 loop is CASRDTGAYNEQFF. The CDR3 coding sequence is TGTGCCAGCAGGGACACAGGGGCCTACAATGAGCAGTTCTTC. The rearrangement joins TRBV12-3 or TRBV12-4 to TRBJ2-1; 7 bases match TRBD1. CDR3 length: 14 residues. J was trimmed by 2 bases and V by 6 bases; bases with no gene match: 4.

This clonotype occurred a few times. The V and J genes are TRBV20-1 and TRBJ1-2; no clear D. V lost 5 bases to trimming and J lost 6 bases, with 10 bases between them. CDR1 and CDR2 (germline): DFQATT, SNEGSKA (reference sequence). The CDR3 has 11 amino acids. Here the CDR3 DNA reads TGCAGTGCTGCATACATAGATGGCTACACCTTC. It encodes CSAAYIDGYTF.

This chain links TRBV5-6 with TRBJ2-7; D unclear. Trimming pared 4 bases from V and 2 bases from J, leaving 13 bases between. The CDR3 contains 14 residues. Germline V lookup: CDR1 SGHDT, CDR2 YYEEEE. The CDR3 bases are TGTGCCAGCAGCCTGGGTGTCCATACCTACGAGCAGTACTTC. Translating gives CASSLGVHTYEQYF.

This clonotype has only a few counts. CDR3 sequence (DNA): TGTGCCAGCAGTGAAGCGCTTCGGGGTAGCGGGGGGACCCAGTACTTC. It translates to CASSEALRGSGGTQYF. This sequence joins TRBV2 and TRBJ2-7, with 9 bases lining up with TRBD2. With the DNA end fitting TRBJ2-5 better, the J assignment may be wrong. The CDR3 is 16 amino acids. Germline V gene data show CDR1 as SNHLY and CDR2 as FYNNEI.

This clonotype was counted ten times or more. The rearrangement joins TRBV5-1 to TRBJ2-1; 8 bases align to TRBD1. The germline gives CDR1 SGHRS, CDR2 YFSETQ. The CDR3 contains 17 residues. Trimming removed 2 bases from V and 6 bases from J; junction bases left unmatched: 13. CDR3: CASSLSPGTGRSNEQFF. CDR3 coding DNA: TGCGCCAGCAGCTTATCCCCCGGGACAGGACGTAGCAATGAGCAGTTCTTC.

The chain recombines TRBV6-4 with TRBJ2-2; TRBD1 matches at 12 bases. Per the germline V gene, CDR1 is MRHNA and CDR2 is SNTAGT. Trimming took 6 bases from V and 6 from J; bases not matched to a gene: 2. The CDR3 runs 14 residues. CDR3 bases: TGTGCCAGCAGGGGACAGGGGGCATCCGGGGAGCTGTTTTTT. Protein sequence: CASRGQGASGELFF.

The CDR3: CASSLFRTGSYNEQFF. The CDR3 DNA is TGCGCCAGCAGCTTGTTTCGGACAGGTTCCTACAATGAGCAGTTCTTC. The rearrangement links TRBV5-1 to TRBJ2-1, with 7 bases that match TRBD1. V was pared by 1 base and J by 1 base, with 5 bases of the junction left unmatched. The CDR3 has 16 amino acids. Germline CDR1 is SGHRS and CDR2 is YFSETQ.

This chain links TRBV5-4 with TRBJ2-1; D uncertain. The length of the CDR3 is 13 residues. Trimming removed 7 bases from V and 0 bases from J, with 8 bases in between. CDR1 is SGHNT, CDR2 YYREEE, per germline (reference sequence). The chain's CDR3 is CASARNSYNEQFF. CDR3 DNA sequence: TGTGCCAGCGCACGTAACTCCTACAATGAGCAGTTCTTC.

The V and J genes are TRBV20-1 and TRBJ2-7; no clear D gene. CDR3 length: 14 residues. The V gene lost 2 bases and the J gene lost 0 bases, with 11 bases spanning the gap. Germline assignment: CDR1 DFQATT and CDR2 SNEGSKA (reference sequence). In DNA form, the CDR3 reads TGCAGTGCTAGACGGGTCGGCGGCTCCTACGAGCAGTACTTC. Its protein product is CSARRVGGSYEQYF.

The chain recombines TRBV4-3 with TRBJ2-1, with 9 bases lining up with TRBD2. The CDR3 consists of 20 residues. The germline gives CDR1 LGHNA, CDR2 YSLEER. V was clipped by 3 bases and J by 4 bases; unmatched bases: 19. Here the CDR3 DNA reads TGCGCCAGCAGCCATCCCGGCTCCAGGGGGGCTAGCGGGGATTACAATGAGCAGTTCTTC. This encodes CASSHPGSRGASGDYNEQFF.

V gene TRBV5-4 combines with J gene TRBJ2-5; D is perhaps TRBD1 (6 bases). CDR1 SGHNT and CDR2 YYREEE come from the germline V gene (reference sequence). The CDR3 is 15 residues long. The V and J ends lost 4 bases and 3 bases respectively, with 16 bases between them. This chain's CDR3 is CASSQDYGQKETQYF. The CDR3 DNA is TGTGCCAGCAGCCAAGACTACGGACAGAAAGAGACCCAGTACTTC.

A few counts support this clonotype. The genes are TRBV7-8 and TRBJ2-1, with 7 positions matching TRBD2. Germline V gene data show CDR1 as SGHVS and CDR2 as FQNEAQ. Trimming cost V 2 bases and J 10 bases; bases outside gene matches: 17. CDR3 length equals 17 residues. The CDR3 spells CASSLSRGGLGRLEQFF. CDR3 DNA: TGTGCCAGCAGCTTAAGTAGGGGTGGACTAGGGAGGCTGGAGCAGTTCTTC. Together with reference TRBV7-8 and TRBJ2-1, the CDR3 gives the full variable domain: GAGVSQSPRYKVAKRGQDVALRCDPISGHVSLFWYQQALGQGPEFLTYFQNEAQLDKSGLPSDRFFAERPEGSVSTLKIQRTQQEDSAVYLCASSLSRGGLGRLEQFFGPGTRLTVL.

The J gene is TRBJ1-6, the V gene TRBV5-1; TRBD1 aligns across 9 bases. This CDR3 comprises 16 residues. Trimming at V came to 5 bases and at J to 9 bases, leaving 12 bases not matched to a gene. Germline V lookup: CDR1 SGHRS, CDR2 YFSETQ. CDR3 residues: CASRSNLQGAVSPLHF. The CDR3 DNA is TGCGCCAGCAGATCAAACCTACAGGGGGCTGTTTCACCCCTCCACTTT.

This clonotype was recorded only once. The chain couples TRBV7-9 to TRBJ2-2; 7 bases match TRBD2. After removal of 5 bases from V and 4 bases from J, the junction contained 4 bases not matched to a gene. The CDR3 has 14 amino acids. Germline V lookup: CDR1 SEHNR, CDR2 FQNEAQ (reference sequence). The CDR3, as DNA: TGTGCCAGCAGCCAGGGACTAACCACCGGGGAGCTGTTTTTT. Translating it yields CASSQGLTTGELFF.

This chain links TRBV20-1 with TRBJ1-1, with 7 bases lining up with TRBD1. Germline CDR1 reads DFQATT; CDR2 reads SNEGSKA (reference sequence). This CDR3 contains 14 residues. Losses at the gene ends were 6 bases for V and 8 bases for J; bases not matched to a gene: 15. The CDR3 reads CSAVAPDRDSEAFF. Written as DNA, the CDR3 is TGCAGTGCCGTTGCGCCAGACCGGGACAGCGAAGCTTTCTTT.

This clonotype was observed a single time. V gene TRBV6-6 combines with J gene TRBJ1-5; the D is unclear. Germline assignment: CDR1 MNHNY and CDR2 SVGAGI (reference sequence). V gave up 6 bases and J gave up 10 bases, with 13 bases separating them. This CDR3 is built from 12 residues. CDR3 nucleotides: TGTGCCAGCAGCCGAGGACGTGTCCCCCAGCATTTT. It specifies CASSRGRVPQHF.

This clonotype has a handful of counts. This chain joins TRBV7-6 and TRBJ2-7; 7 bases agree with TRBD1. There are 15 residues in the CDR3. Trimming cost V 5 bases and J 4 bases; bases outside gene matches: 11. Looked up from germline, CDR1 is SGHVS and CDR2 is FNYEAQ. The CDR3 DNA reads as TGTGCCAGCAGCCCCAGTTACAGGGGAAAGTACGAGCAGTACTTC. Translated: CASSPSYRGKYEQYF.

This clonotype was seen a handful of times. This chain connects TRBV6-5 to TRBJ1-2; D possibly corresponds to TRBD1 (6 bases). Germline CDR1 MNHEY, CDR2 SVGAGI. Trimming took off 0 bases at V and 4 bases at J, with 12 bases between the two ends. This CDR3 spans 15 amino acids. The CDR3 region is CASSYSDRPLYGYTF. The CDR3 region has the DNA TGTGCCAGCAGTTACTCCGACAGGCCCCTCTATGGCTACACCTTC.

The chain couples TRBV6-5 to TRBJ1-6; D is perhaps TRBD1 (5 bases). From germline, CDR1 is MNHEY and CDR2 SVGAGI. The CDR3 extends over 13 amino acids. V was pared by 2 bases and J by 8 bases, with 7 bases between. CDR3 nucleotides: TGTGCCAGCAGTTACGGACAACATTCACCCCTCCACTTT. This codes for CASSYGQHSPLHF.

The chain combines TRBV6-1 with TRBJ2-4; 9 nucleotides align to TRBD1. Germline trimming cut 6 bases from V and 2 bases from J; bases unmatched to any gene: 11. Germline V gene sequence: CDR1 MNHNS, CDR2 SASEGT. The CDR3 has 17 amino acids. CDR3 loop: CASRVLGQGMTKNIQYF. DNA for the CDR3: TGTGCCAGCAGAGTACTTGGACAGGGGATGACCAAAAACATTCAGTACTTC.

There are a few counts of this clonotype. The chain carries TRBV7-2 and TRBJ2-3, with D perhaps matching TRBD2 (7 bases). The CDR3 has 13 amino acids. Trimming shortened V by 5 bases and J by 4 bases, and 10 bases separated the two germline ends. From germline, CDR1 is SGHTA and CDR2 FQGNSA. The chain's CDR3 is CASSRGGPDTQYF. The DNA for the CDR3 is TGTGCCAGCAGCAGGGGGGGCCCAGATACGCAGTATTTT.

This clonotype was picked up a small number of times. At one end the junction does not follow the germline gene, possibly because of a read error. The chain carries TRBV24-1 and TRBJ2-1; D perhaps matches TRBD2 (7 bases). This CDR3 is built from 15 residues. The germline gives CDR1 KGHDR, CDR2 SFDVKD. CDR3 sequence: CAASDRGGGYNEQFF. The DNA of the CDR3 is TGTGCCGCCAGTGATAGAGGGGGGGGATACAATGAGCAGTTCTTC.